The clone carrying this T cell receptor (beta chain) occurred a few times. This sample stems from a study of early T cells in non-severe SARS-CoV-2 infection. Using its own MiXCR run on the 5' RACE reads, TCRdb lists one record per CDR3 protein. The data hold roughly 40,000 distinct CDR3 sequences, with 7% to 8% observed a single time. Sequenced sample: whole blood. The receptor comes from an adult who was a healthcare worker with PCR-confirmed SARS-CoV-2 infection or an uninfected control (not recorded which).

CDR3 residues: CASSLGTTYTDTQYF. The DNA of the CDR3 is TGTGCCAGCAGCTTAGGGACTACGTACACAGATACGCAGTATTTT. The rearrangement links TRBV11-3 to TRBJ2-3, with a possible D match to TRBD2 (6 bases). The CDR3 consists of 15 residues. Germline CDR1 SGHNT, CDR2 YENEEA. Trimming removed 1 base from V and 2 bases from J, with 10 bases in between.